The clone carrying this T cell receptor beta chain appeared a few times. The PCR employed 60 Vbeta primers together with 13 Jbeta primers. Repertoires were generated with immunoSEQ multiplex PCR, while TCRdb's copy carries only in-frame clones and drops some. The repertoire holds about 90,000 clones, with about 88% as singletons. The data are from a study of cytomegalovirus exposure and HLA in healthy donors. V lost 3 bases to trimming and J lost 8 bases; unmatched junction nucleotides: 3. The CDR3 runs 13 residues. Germline CDR1 is MNHNS and CDR2 is SASEGT. This chain connects TRBV6-1 to TRBJ1-1; 10 nucleotides line up with TRBD1. The sample taken for sequencing was PBMCs. This TCR derives from a young man in good health and CMV-seronegative. CDR3 in DNA: TGTGCCAGCAGTGAGGGGGGACAGGGGGAAGCTTTCTTT. Translated: CASSEGGQGEAFF.